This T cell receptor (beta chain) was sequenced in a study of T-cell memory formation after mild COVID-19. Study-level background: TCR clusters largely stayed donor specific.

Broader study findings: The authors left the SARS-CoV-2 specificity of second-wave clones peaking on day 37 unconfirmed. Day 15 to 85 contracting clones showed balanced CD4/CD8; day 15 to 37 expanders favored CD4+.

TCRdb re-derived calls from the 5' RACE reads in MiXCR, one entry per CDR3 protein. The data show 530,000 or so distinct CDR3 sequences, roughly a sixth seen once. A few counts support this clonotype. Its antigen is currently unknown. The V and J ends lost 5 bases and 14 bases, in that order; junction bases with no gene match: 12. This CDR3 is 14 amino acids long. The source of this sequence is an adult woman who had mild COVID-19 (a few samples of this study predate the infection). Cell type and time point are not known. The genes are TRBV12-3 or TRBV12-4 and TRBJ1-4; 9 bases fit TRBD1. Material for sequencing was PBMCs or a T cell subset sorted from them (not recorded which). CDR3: CASSPRQGGFWLFF. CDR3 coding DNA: TGTGCCAGCAGTCCTCGACAGGGGGGTTTTTGGCTGTTTTTT.